These 21 T cell receptor beta chains were sequenced from one sample in a study of metastatic and nonmetastatic thyroid tumors. TCRdb re-analyzed the PCR reads using MiXCR. Of about 52,000 clones listed, approximately 19% were seen once; the top ten hold about 2.7%. Each patient came to thyroid surgery without any prior treatment (of any kind). The specimen sequenced was blood. The receptors originated from a female donor with papillary thyroid cancer or a benign thyroid nodule (not recorded which). Some clones in this sample may be carry-over from other donors' samples.

This clone was counted ten times or more. The chain combines TRBV28 with TRBJ2-3; D is possibly TRBD1 (5 bases). The CDR3 covers 16 residues. Trimming took off 5 bases at V and 2 bases at J, with 17 bases between the two ends. Germline CDR1 MDHEN, CDR2 SYDVKM. In nucleotides, the CDR3 is TGTGCCAGCAGTCCGCCAGGGCAGGACATCACAGATACGCAGTATTTT. Residues: CASSPPGQDITDTQYF. Drawing the rest from reference TRBV28 and TRBJ2-3, the complete variable domain is DVKVTQSSRYLVKRTGEKVFLECVQDMDHENMFWYRQDPGLGLRLIYFSYDVKMKEKGDIPEGYSVSREKKERFSLILESASTNQTSMYLCASSPPGQDITDTQYFGPGTRLTVL.

The chain combines TRBV19 with TRBJ2-7, with 10 bases that match TRBD2. This CDR3 comprises 15 residues. V gave up 5 bases and J gave up 3 bases; unmatched junction bases: 7. Per germline, CDR1 LNHDA and CDR2 SQIVND (reference sequence). CDR3 sequence reads: CASSSHTSGIYEQYF. The DNA of the CDR3 is TGTGCCAGTAGTTCACATACTAGCGGGATCTACGAGCAGTACTTC.

This rearrangement joins TRBV7-6 to TRBJ1-1; weak D call: TRBD1 (5 bases). Germline V gene lookup returns CDR1 SGHVS and CDR2 FNYEAQ. With 2 bases removed from V and 1 base from J, the gap between germline ends came to 11 bases. There are 15 residues in the CDR3. The chain's CDR3 is CASSLRAGSNTEAFF. The CDR3 coding sequence is TGTGCCAGCAGCTTAAGGGCAGGGTCGAACACTGAAGCTTTCTTT.

This clone has ten or more counts. The chain recombines TRBV27 with TRBJ2-3, with a possible D match to TRBD2 (5 bases). The CDR3 covers 15 residues. Germline-derived CDR1 and CDR2 are MNHEY and SMNVEV (reference sequence). With 7 bases removed from V and 10 bases from J, the gap between germline ends came to 24 bases. The CDR3 loop reads CASKLRGDPVYAQYF. The CDR3 DNA sequence: TGTGCCAGCAAACTACGGGGTGATCCCGTATACGCGCAGTATTTT.

This clone was observed at least ten times. The rearrangement links TRBV6-7 to TRBJ2-1, with 9 bases identical to TRBD2. TRBV6-7 is labeled an ORF, and its function is uncertain. J lost 5 bases, V lost 7 bases, and 9 bases had no gene match. CDR3 length: 15 amino acids. The CDR3 DNA reads as TGTGCCAGCATTCGGGGCGGGAGGGGTAACAATGAGCAGTTCTTC. Translating gives CASIRGGRGNNEQFF.

This rearrangement joins TRBV30 to TRBJ1-2; D is uncertain. CDR1 is GTSNPN and CDR2 is SVGIG in the germline V gene (reference sequence). Trimming took 3 bases from V and 2 from J, leaving 4 bases between them. The CDR3 has 11 residues. For the CDR3, the DNA is TGTGCCTGGAGGGGGAACTATGGCTACACCTTC. It translates to CAWRGNYGYTF.

On this clone: With a much larger clone just one base away, this may be a read error. The J gene is TRBJ2-1, the V gene TRBV13, with no clear D. The CDR3 spans 15 residues. CDR1 is PRHDT and CDR2 is FYEKMQ in the germline V gene (reference sequence). This chain's CDR3 is CASSFAILRYDEQFF. In nucleotides, the CDR3 is TGTGCCAGCAGCTTCGCGATTCTCCGCTACGATGAGCAGTTCTTC.

This clone came up many times. The gene calls are TRBV13 and TRBJ1-2; 7 bases match TRBD1. V was clipped by 5 bases and J by 2 bases; unmatched bases: 2. The length of the CDR3 is 13 residues. From germline, CDR1 is PRHDT and CDR2 FYEKMQ (reference sequence). In DNA, the CDR3 is TGTGCCAGCAGCCTGACAGGGAACTATGGCTACACCTTC. Translation: CASSLTGNYGYTF.

This clone was observed once. The chain links TRBV3-1 to TRBJ1-2; a possible D gene is TRBD1 (6 bases). The CDR3 runs 14 residues. Trimming took off 3 bases at V and 8 bases at J, with 16 bases between the two ends. Germline assignment: CDR1 LGHDT and CDR2 YNNKEL (reference sequence). The CDR3 bases are TGTGCCAGCAGCCACGACAGGTTGTCGGTAGGCTACACCTTC. This translates into CASSHDRLSVGYTF.

This clone was seen ten or more times. This rearrangement joins TRBV30 to TRBJ2-7; either TRBD1 or TRBD2 may supply D (6 bases each). Trimming left V 2 bases short and J 1 base short, with 12 bases between. CDR1 is GTSNPN, CDR2 SVGIG, per germline (reference sequence). This CDR3 is 14 amino acids long. The CDR3 loop reads CAWSHGGTSYEQYF. CDR3 DNA: TGTGCCTGGAGTCACGGGGGCACTTCCTACGAGCAGTACTTC.

This clone was observed many times. This sequence joins TRBV5-1 and TRBJ2-3; tentative D call: TRBD2 (5 bases). Germline V gene data show CDR1 as SGHRS and CDR2 as YFSETQ. Trimming took off 5 bases at V and 1 base at J, with 11 bases between the two ends. The CDR3 runs to 14 residues. DNA of the CDR3: TGCGCCAGCAGGCGGGCAGAGGGCACAGATACGCAGTATTTT. This sequence encodes CASRRAEGTDTQYF.

This clone was seen at least ten times. The J gene is TRBJ2-4, the V gene TRBV20-1, with 13 positions matching TRBD2. Germline V gene lookup returns CDR1 DFQATT and CDR2 SNEGSKA (reference sequence). Unmatched junction bases numbered 4, after V lost 4 bases and J lost 1 base. This CDR3 has 16 residues. The CDR3 DNA is TGCAGTGCTACCGGGACTAGCGGGACGGCCAAAAACATTCAGTACTTC. Protein sequence: CSATGTSGTAKNIQYF.

Remarks on this clone: Given a much more abundant clone one base away, this may be a read error. This chain connects TRBV9 to TRBJ2-1; D is uncertain. Per the germline V gene, CDR1 is SGDLS and CDR2 is YYNGEE. V shed 7 bases and J shed 2 bases, with 13 bases lying between them. The CDR3 is 14 residues long. Here the CDR3 DNA reads TGTGCCAGCCGCGATAAGAAACCCTACAATGAGCAGTTCTTC. This encodes CASRDKKPYNEQFF.

This clone occurred many times. The chain is built from TRBV19 and TRBJ2-7; 10 bases fit TRBD1. This CDR3 contains 14 residues. Per germline, CDR1 LNHDA and CDR2 SQIVND (reference sequence). The J segment lost 0 bases and the V segment lost 6 bases, leaving 2 bases of the junction unmatched. CDR3 region: CASRGTGDSYEQYF. CDR3 sequence (DNA): TGTGCCAGTAGGGGGACAGGGGACTCCTACGAGCAGTACTTC.

By share, this clone counts as medium-sized. The V gene is TRBV6-1, the J gene TRBJ1-6; D is ambiguous. Trimming shortened V by 4 bases and J by 14 bases, and 15 bases separated the two germline ends. The CDR3 has 13 residues. CDR1 is MNHNS and CDR2 is SASEGT in the germline V gene. CDR3: CASSGPLDGSLHF. The CDR3 DNA reads TGTGCCAGCAGTGGACCACTAGATGGATCCCTCCACTTT.

This clone occurred many times. The CDR3 region has the DNA TGCGCCAGCAGCTTGGGGGAGACCTACAATGAGCAGTTCTTC. This sequence encodes CASSLGETYNEQFF. This chain uses TRBV5-1 with TRBJ2-1; TRBD2 might be the D (5 bases). This CDR3 has 14 amino acids. V dropped 0 bases and J dropped 2 bases, with 6 bases sitting between them. CDR1 SGHRS and CDR2 YFSETQ come from the germline V gene. The complete variable domain, with remaining parts taken from reference TRBV5-1 and TRBJ2-1, reads KAGVTQTPRYLIKTRGQQVTLSCSPISGHRSVSWYQQTPGQGLQFLFEYFSETQRNKGNFPGRFSGRQFSNSRSEMNVSTLELGDSALYLCASSLGETYNEQFFGPGTRLTVL.

The sample holds a few counts of this clone. The chain employs TRBV6-1 and TRBJ2-7, with D possibly matching TRBD1 (5 bases). V gave up 5 bases and J gave up 5 bases, with 25 bases separating them. CDR3 size: 17 residues. From germline, CDR1 is MNHNS and CDR2 SASEGT. The chain's CDR3 is CASSRLPGCGSRNEQYF. Written as DNA, the CDR3 is TGTGCCAGCAGTCGTCTGCCAGGGTGCGGTTCAAGAAACGAGCAGTACTTC.

This clone was seen at least ten times. The rearrangement uses TRBV4-1 and TRBJ1-1, with 7 nucleotides matching TRBD1. The CDR3 is made up of 17 amino acids. In germline, CDR1 is MGHRA, CDR2 YSYEKL. V lost 5 bases and J lost 0; bases outside the gene matches: 12. The CDR3 spells CASSRGTAKTLNTEAFF. The CDR3 nucleotides read TGCGCCAGCAGCAGAGGGACAGCAAAGACATTGAACACTGAAGCTTTCTTT.

For the CDR3, the DNA is TGCGCCAGCAGCTTGGAGCTAGCGGGAGGGCCAAATGAGCAGTTCTTC. Its translation is CASSLELAGGPNEQFF. J is TRBJ2-1 and V is TRBV5-1; 12 bases match TRBD2. With V trimmed by 0 bases and J by 7 bases, 5 bases remained unmatched. Looked up from germline, CDR1 is SGHRS and CDR2 is YFSETQ. The CDR3 extends over 16 amino acids.

This clone was seen repeatedly, ten times or more. The rearrangement uses TRBV6-2 or TRBV6-3 and TRBJ1-1, with a possible D match to TRBD1 (6 bases). This CDR3 region has 11 residues. Germline assignment: CDR1 MNHEY and CDR2 SVGEGT. V gave up 6 bases and J gave up 6 bases, with 8 bases separating them. CDR3 sequence: CASRQGPEAFF. CDR3 sequence (DNA): TGTGCCAGCAGACAGGGACCTGAAGCTTTCTTT.

This rearrangement joins TRBV20-1 to TRBJ2-3; TRBD2 might be the D (5 bases). Deletions cut 4 bases from V and 8 bases from J, with 10 bases between. The CDR3 totals 11 residues. Per the germline V gene, CDR1 is DFQATT and CDR2 is SNEGSKA (reference sequence). The CDR3 DNA follows: TGCAGTGCTATCGCTAGCACTACGCAGTATTTT. Translating gives CSAIASTTQYF.